The 28 T cell receptor beta chains in this list originate from one sample, sequenced in a study of human thymus T cells. The data were produced by immunoSEQ multiplex PCR, yet TCRdb's version contains in-frame clones alone and is incomplete. The sample consists of some 78,000 clones, roughly 96% of them appearing once. Corrective heart surgery yielded the resections from which the thymus tissue came. The source material was thymus tissue. The origin of the receptors is a boy under two years old with a congenital heart defect but otherwise immunologically healthy.

V gene TRBV19 combines with J gene TRBJ1-3, with 7 bases that match TRBD1. The CDR3 has 16 residues. The V and J ends lost 5 bases and 4 bases, in that order; junction bases with no gene match: 11. From germline, CDR1 is LNHDA and CDR2 SQIVND (reference sequence). The CDR3 DNA is TGTGCCAGTAGTGGAAGACAGGGCCAGCAAGGAAACACCATATATTTT. Translation gives CASSGRQGQQGNTIYF.

The rearrangement uses TRBV14 and TRBJ2-5; D unclear. The germline CDR1 and CDR2 sequences are SGHDN and FVKESK. The CDR3 loop spans 14 amino acids. V lost 4 bases and J lost 3, with 12 bases in between. CDR3 sequence: CASSLIGRKETQYF. DNA for the CDR3: TGTGCCAGCAGCCTTATAGGACGGAAAGAGACCCAGTACTTC.

This chain links TRBV6-5 with TRBJ2-1, with 11 nucleotides matching TRBD2. V shed 2 bases, J shed 6 bases, and the junction held 6 bases outside the gene matches. The germline CDR1 and CDR2 sequences are MNHEY and SVGAGI. The CDR3 runs to 16 residues. The CDR3 sequence is CASSYEPGLAVNEQFF. The CDR3 nucleotides are TGTGCCAGCAGTTACGAGCCGGGACTAGCGGTCAATGAGCAGTTCTTC.

The chain combines TRBV6-1 with TRBJ2-7, with 10 bases aligning to TRBD1. Per the germline V gene, CDR1 is MNHNS and CDR2 is SASEGT. V lost 1 base, J lost 4 bases, and 10 bases stayed unmatched. The CDR3 sequence is 17 residues long. CDR3 loop: CASSEGLKTGGLYEQYF. The CDR3 DNA is TGTGCCAGCAGTGAAGGGCTCAAGACAGGGGGCCTGTACGAGCAGTACTTC.

V usage is TRBV5-1 and J usage is TRBJ2-1; D remains unclear. Germline V lookup: CDR1 SGHRS, CDR2 YFSETQ. V shed 4 bases and J shed 4 bases, with 9 bases lying between them. This CDR3 comprises 13 residues. CDR3 sequence (DNA): TGCGCCAGCAGCCGAACCCGGTACAATGAGCAGTTCTTC. Residues: CASSRTRYNEQFF.

This clone was seen a single time. V usage is TRBV20-1 and J usage is TRBJ2-7; 7 nucleotides align to TRBD1. Germline CDR1 DFQATT, CDR2 SNEGSKA (reference sequence). The CDR3 runs 11 residues. V gave up 6 bases and J gave up 9 bases; unmatched junction bases: 8. The CDR3 sequence: CSAARQGRQYF. Written as DNA, the CDR3 is TGCAGTGCCGCCAGACAGGGTCGGCAGTACTTC.

V and J are TRBV5-8 and TRBJ2-3, with D possibly TRBD2 on 5 matching bases. V lost 4 bases and J 7 bases, leaving 22 bases between the germline ends. Germline assignment: CDR1 SGHTS and CDR2 YDEGEE. This CDR3 is 16 amino acids long. The CDR3 DNA reads as TGTGCCAGCAGCCCGCCGGGGAAAGTCCCCGACTATACGCAGTATTTT. It specifies CASSPPGKVPDYTQYF.

The chain employs TRBV7-2 and TRBJ2-3; a possible D gene is TRBD2 (6 bases). Trimming removed 1 base from V and 0 bases from J, with 20 bases in between. Germline V CDR1 and CDR2: SGHTA, FQGNSA. CDR3 length: 19 residues. The CDR3 coding sequence is TGTGCCAGCAGCTTAGTTGGACTAAGTATGGGGCCTAGCACAGATACGCAGTATTTT. Translated: CASSLVGLSMGPSTDTQYF.

In its sample, this clone was seen once. V gene TRBV4-1 combines with J gene TRBJ2-7; weak D call: TRBD1 (6 bases). The V and J ends lost 1 base and 7 bases respectively, with 20 bases between them. The CDR3 consists of 16 residues. CDR1 is MGHRA, CDR2 YSYEKL, per germline. CDR3 protein: CASSQGGAGEGTEQYF. CDR3 coding DNA: TGCGCCAGCAGCCAAGGTGGAGCAGGTGAAGGGACAGAGCAGTACTTC.

V is TRBV29-1 and J is TRBJ2-3; 12 positions agree with TRBD2. Germline CDR1 SQVTM, CDR2 ANQGSEA. J was trimmed by 4 bases and V by 0 bases; bases with no gene match: 14. The CDR3 sequence is 19 residues long. Here the CDR3 reads CSVEDLRLAGDPGADTQYF. For the CDR3, the DNA is TGCAGCGTTGAAGATCTGCGACTAGCGGGAGACCCGGGCGCAGATACGCAGTATTTT.

J is TRBJ2-7 and V is TRBV11-2; D gene uncertain. This CDR3 has 17 residues. V was trimmed by 1 base and J by 3 bases, leaving 19 bases between them. Germline-derived CDR1 and CDR2 are SGHAT and FQNNGV. The CDR3 region is CASSLVFGAGPLYEQYF. The CDR3 DNA reads TGTGCCAGCAGCTTAGTTTTCGGTGCTGGTCCTCTCTACGAGCAGTACTTC.

The rearrangement joins TRBV28 to TRBJ2-7; TRBD2 matches 8 bases. V shed 7 bases and J 2 bases; nucleotides not matched to a gene: 7. The CDR3 is 14 residues long. From germline, CDR1 is MDHEN and CDR2 SYDVKM. For the CDR3, the DNA is TGTGCCAGCACCGCAAGCGGGAGCCCCTACGAGCAGTACTTC. This codes for CASTASGSPYEQYF.

This chain links TRBV4-1 with TRBJ1-1, with a weak D call TRBD1 (5 bases). Germline CDR1 reads MGHRA; CDR2 reads YSYEKL. Trimming took 0 bases from V and 4 from J, leaving 9 bases between them. The CDR3 has 14 residues. CDR3 in DNA: TGCGCCAGCAGCCAAGATCAGGGTGGCACTGAAGCTTTCTTT. Its protein product is CASSQDQGGTEAFF.

The genes are TRBV6-5 and TRBJ2-1; D call uncertain. The CDR3 runs to 15 residues. Trimming cost V 3 bases and J 2 bases, with 11 bases left between them. Germline V gene lookup returns CDR1 MNHEY and CDR2 SVGAGI. The CDR3 nucleotides read TGTGCCAGCAGTTATAAAGCTTTTACCTACAATGAGCAGTTCTTC. Its translation: CASSYKAFTYNEQFF.

V and J are TRBV5-1 and TRBJ2-3, with D unresolved. V was shortened by 1 base and J by 4 bases, with 13 bases between the two germline ends. The CDR3 runs 15 residues. The germline gives CDR1 SGHRS, CDR2 YFSETQ. The CDR3 region is CASSLWWQVSDTQYF. The CDR3 DNA reads TGCGCCAGCAGCTTGTGGTGGCAGGTATCAGATACGCAGTATTTT.

This rearrangement joins TRBV15 to TRBJ1-3, with D unclear. Trimming cost V 0 bases and J 2 bases, with 8 bases left between them. This CDR3 comprises 15 residues. Per the germline V gene, CDR1 is LNHNV and CDR2 is YYDKDF (reference sequence). Written as DNA, the CDR3 is TGTGCCACCAGCAGAGACCAGGTAGCTGGAAACACCATATATTTT. Amino acid sequence: CATSRDQVAGNTIYF.

V gene TRBV28 combines with J gene TRBJ2-3; D is uncertain. There are 20 residues in the CDR3. V shed 3 bases and J shed 1 base, with 26 bases lying between them. Looked up from germline, CDR1 is MDHEN and CDR2 is SYDVKM. This CDR3 reads CASSLPGPTSCRQRTDTQYF. The CDR3 bases are TGTGCCAGCAGTTTGCCCGGACCAACCTCTTGTCGCCAACGCACAGATACGCAGTATTTT.

The chain recombines TRBV7-2 with TRBJ2-7; 10 bases line up with TRBD1. After removal of 3 bases from V and 6 bases from J, the junction contained 2 bases not matched to a gene. The CDR3 runs to 13 residues. Germline V gene data show CDR1 as SGHTA and CDR2 as FQGNSA. The CDR3 DNA is TGTGCCAGCAGCTTGGGGACAGGGGCCGAGCAGTACTTC. Amino acid sequence: CASSLGTGAEQYF.

This chain links TRBV27 with TRBJ1-1, with 8 nucleotides matching TRBD1. Trimming at V came to 4 bases and at J to 1 base, leaving 5 bases not matched to a gene. The CDR3 totals 15 residues. The germline V gene encodes CDR1 MNHEY and CDR2 SMNVEV (reference sequence). The CDR3 nucleotides are TGTGCCAGCAGTTGGACAGGGCTAAAGAACACTGAAGCTTTCTTT. It yields the protein CASSWTGLKNTEAFF.

The genes are TRBV7-9 and TRBJ1-6; 8 bases map to TRBD1. J gave up 0 bases and V 5 bases, and 3 bases lay outside the gene matches. CDR3 length: 16 amino acids. The germline V gene has CDR1 SEHNR and CDR2 FQNEAQ (reference sequence). CDR3 amino acids: CASSTTGGSYNSPLHF. CDR3 nucleotides: TGTGCCAGCAGCACAACAGGGGGCTCCTATAATTCACCCCTCCACTTT.

This sequence joins TRBV11-3 and TRBJ2-7, with D uncertain. There are 19 residues in the CDR3. The germline V and J ends were trimmed by 5 bases and 3 bases, with 29 bases remaining between them. In germline, CDR1 is SGHNT, CDR2 YENEEA. Here the CDR3 reads CASSRNPPRTLDLYYEQYF. CDR3 sequence (DNA): TGTGCCAGCAGCCGAAACCCTCCGCGGACGCTGGACCTGTACTACGAGCAGTACTTC.

The chain has TRBV4-1 and TRBJ2-1; 7 nucleotides align to TRBD2. Trimming took 1 base from V and 0 from J; bases not matched to a gene: 3. Looked up from germline, CDR1 is MGHRA and CDR2 is YSYEKL. The CDR3 length is 16 residues. The CDR3 is CASSQGLAPSYNEQFF. CDR3 DNA sequence: TGCGCCAGCAGCCAAGGACTAGCCCCCTCCTACAATGAGCAGTTCTTC.

The V and J genes are TRBV7-9 and TRBJ2-1; 8 bases agree with TRBD2. This CDR3 contains 17 residues. The V and J ends lost 3 bases and 2 bases, in that order; junction bases with no gene match: 9. Germline V gene data show CDR1 as SEHNR and CDR2 as FQNEAQ (reference sequence). The CDR3 reads CASSFRSTSGTYNEQFF. CDR3 DNA: TGTGCCAGCAGCTTTCGTTCTACTAGCGGAACCTACAATGAGCAGTTCTTC.

This chain connects TRBV19 to TRBJ1-4, with 7 bases identical to TRBD1. There are 14 residues in the CDR3. The J segment lost 8 bases and the V segment lost 10 bases, leaving 13 bases of the junction unmatched. CDR1 is LNHDA and CDR2 is SQIVND in the germline V gene (reference sequence). CDR3 in amino acids: CATTAGQGDEKLFF. DNA of the CDR3: TGTGCCACCACCGCGGGGCAGGGGGACGAAAAACTGTTTTTT. Full variable domain (missing parts from reference TRBV19 and TRBJ1-4): DGGITQSPKYLFRKEGQNVTLSCEQNLNHDAMYWYRQDPGQGLRLIYYSQIVNDFQKGDIAEGYSVSREKKESFPLTVTSAQKNPTAFYLCATTAGQGDEKLFFGSGTQLSVL.

This chain links TRBV27 with TRBJ1-2, with 9 bases matching TRBD1. The CDR3 runs to 14 residues. Per the germline V gene, CDR1 is MNHEY and CDR2 is SMNVEV (reference sequence). The ends lost 5 bases at V and 8 bases at J; junction bases unmatched: 9. The CDR3 region has the DNA TGTGCCAGCAGTCCTCGACAGGGGGATGGAGGCTACACCTTC. It encodes CASSPRQGDGGYTF.

The chain has TRBV5-4 and TRBJ2-5; possible D gene TRBD2, 6 bases. V was pared by 3 bases and J by 3 bases, with 12 bases between. Looked up from germline, CDR1 is SGHNT and CDR2 is YYREEE (reference sequence). CDR3 length: 14 amino acids. This CDR3 is CASSSLATEETQYF. CDR3 nucleotide sequence: TGTGCCAGCAGCTCCCTAGCGACAGAAGAGACCCAGTACTTC.

This clone was recorded once. V and J are TRBV7-4 and TRBJ1-1; 7 nucleotides align to TRBD1. CDR3 size: 20 residues. The V and J ends lost 5 bases and 0 bases, in that order; junction bases with no gene match: 21. Germline CDR1 and CDR2: SGHVT and SQSDAQ. CDR3 bases: TGTGCCAGCAGCCCTGGGGGCGGAGGTAGGGGGCACCCAATGAACACTGAAGCTTTCTTT. This sequence encodes CASSPGGGGRGHPMNTEAFF.

The V call is TRBV12-5, the J call TRBJ1-1; unclear D gene. CDR1 is LGHNT and CDR2 is FRNRAP in the germline V gene. The V end lost 2 bases, the J end lost 1 base, and 5 bases lay between the germline ends. The length of the CDR3 is 13 residues. In DNA, the CDR3 is TGTGCTAGTGGTTTGCCCTCGAACACTGAAGCTTTCTTT. It encodes CASGLPSNTEAFF.